Listed below are T cell receptor beta chains from one sample, sequenced in a study of cytomegalovirus exposure and HLA in healthy donors. Repertoires were generated with immunoSEQ multiplex PCR, while TCRdb's copy carries only in-frame clones and drops some. The clone table shows roughly 100,000 clones, with the ten largest holding roughly 3.5%. The sequencing sample was made of PBMCs. Every receptor here comes from a woman aged 25 to 45 in good health and CMV-seronegative. The conserved cysteine and the conserved F or W are not part of the CDR3 here.

j_call	v_call	cdr3_aa
TRBJ1-1	TRBV6-5	ASSFGQNTEAF
TRBJ2-7	TRBV9	ASSVWTGEGEQY
TRBJ1-3	TRBV29-1	SVEYLGTPGNTIY
TRBJ2-2	TRBV6-5	ASSYLGAGELF
TRBJ1-4	TRBV10-3	AISGQLGNEKLF
TRBJ2-2	TRBV28	ASSIGQRGGELF
TRBJ2-5	TRBV11-2	ASRGLGGTSGETQY
TRBJ2-1	TRBV5-1	ASSSIEGHMMLRYNEQF
TRBJ1-1	TRBV6-5	ASSYGTGGTEAF
TRBJ2-4	TRBV6-5	ASSYSLGAKNIQY
TRBJ1-2	TRBV4-1	ASSLRDRVEVNYGYT
TRBJ1-5	TRBV4-2	ASSQAGRGNQPQH
TRBJ1-1	TRBV7-2	ASSGQPNTEAF
TRBJ1-2	TRBV5-1	ASSLGGQGNYGYT
TRBJ1-3	TRBV9	ASSVEGRADTIY
TRBJ1-4	TRBV6-1	ASSEKFVRSGEKLF
TRBJ1-2	TRBV29-1	SAGTPVGYT
TRBJ2-3	TRBV7-9	ASSTRQGPTDTQY
TRBJ1-5	TRBV18	ASSPDRGGQPQH
TRBJ1-5	TRBV4-1	ASSQVFRGSNQPQH
TRBJ2-3	TRBV5-6	ASSWDRGSSTDTQY
TRBJ2-3	TRBV5-1	ASTTGPNTDTQY
TRBJ1-4	TRBV6-1	ASSPGTSPEKLF
TRBJ1-1	TRBV4-2	ASSRTDTEAF
TRBJ1-5	TRBV4-2	ASSQDPGEEEPQH
TRBJ2-4	TRBV19	ASSIRAGNDIQY
TRBJ2-7	TRBV28	ASTPGTGRKYEQY
TRBJ2-2	TRBV9	ASSVETGGTGELF
TRBJ1-4	TRBV28	ASRGGGDEKLF
TRBJ1-3	TRBV6-1	ASSDLDRTGNTIY
TRBJ1-5	TRBV2	ASSGGRANSNQPQH
TRBJ2-7	TRBV19	ASTPSPGQTYEQY
TRBJ2-7	TRBV10-3	ASERGGRYYEQY
TRBJ2-7	TRBV19	ATGQGQFEQY
TRBJ2-7	TRBV28	ASSTKTGSPYEQY
TRBJ1-6	TRBV9	ASSLGGSNNSPLH
TRBJ2-3	TRBV18	ASSPLAEGYTDTQY
TRBJ2-5	TRBV5-1	ASSWLSVQETQY
TRBJ2-3	TRBV5-1	ASSIEGQGSTDTQY
TRBJ1-1	TRBV5-1	ASSLVESYTEAF
TRBJ2-3	TRBV5-1	ASSSDLAGGTDTQY
TRBJ1-2	TRBV27	ASGQGEHGYT
TRBJ2-7	TRBV9	ASSGTSQGYEQY
TRBJ1-3	TRBV14	ASSQRSRETIY
TRBJ2-6	TRBV7-3	ASSSPRGVTGANVLT
TRBJ2-3	TRBV7-8	ASSVDSRDTQY
TRBJ2-7	TRBV28	ASRTHQGGEQY
TRBJ1-1	TRBV7-3	ASSPTGPSEAF
TRBJ1-3	TRBV28	ASSFKSGTGYRISSGNTIY
TRBJ2-1	TRBV5-5	ASSLTAGASSYNEQF
TRBJ1-2	TRBV6-5	ASSTGQLGFYGYT
TRBJ2-5	TRBV11-3	ASSLSVGQGQRQETQY
NA	TRBV6-5	ASRGLAGGYEQY
TRBJ2-7	TRBV7-2	ASSLNRGNEQY
TRBJ2-1	TRBV28	ASRPRLAGDHEQF
TRBJ1-1	TRBV18	ASSPSTGVVNTEAF
TRBJ2-3	TRBV7-9	ASSRTVSTDTQY
TRBJ1-1	TRBV7-3	ASSWKGGEGTEAF